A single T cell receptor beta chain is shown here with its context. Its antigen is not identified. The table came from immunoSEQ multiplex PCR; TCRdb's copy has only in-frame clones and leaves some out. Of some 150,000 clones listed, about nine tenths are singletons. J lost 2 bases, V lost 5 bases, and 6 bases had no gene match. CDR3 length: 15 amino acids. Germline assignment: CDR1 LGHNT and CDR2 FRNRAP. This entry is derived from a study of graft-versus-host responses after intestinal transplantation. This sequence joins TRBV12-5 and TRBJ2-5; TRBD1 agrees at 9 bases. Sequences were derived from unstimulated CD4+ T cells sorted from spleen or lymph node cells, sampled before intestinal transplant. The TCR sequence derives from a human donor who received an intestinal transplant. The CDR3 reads CASGPGQGDQETQYF. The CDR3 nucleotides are TGTGCTAGTGGTCCGGGACAGGGCGATCAAGAGACCCAGTACTTC.